A single sample gave rise to the 26 T cell receptor beta chains below, sequenced in a study of blood T cell repertoires in COVID-19. The data were produced by immunoSEQ multiplex PCR, yet TCRdb's version contains in-frame clones alone and is incomplete. The table shows about 68,000 clones, with roughly 85% occurring only once. Input material: peripheral blood. Every receptor here comes from a woman aged 55-70 years with acute or convalescent COVID-19.

This chain links TRBV18 with TRBJ2-7, with 10 bases aligning to TRBD2. Germline V gene lookup returns CDR1 KGHSH and CDR2 LQKENI. CDR3 length: 19 residues. Trimming at V came to 1 base and at J to 2 bases, leaving 14 bases not matched to a gene. The CDR3 sequence is CASSPQKLAGTVTTYEQYF. In DNA form, the CDR3 reads TGTGCCAGCTCACCACAAAAACTAGCGGGGACAGTCACCACCTACGAGCAGTACTTC.

The chain uses TRBV15 and TRBJ1-1; 9 bases line up with TRBD1. V lost 1 base and J lost 7; bases outside the gene matches: 1. Germline assignment: CDR1 LNHNV and CDR2 YYDKDF (reference sequence). The CDR3 length is 13 residues. Written as DNA, the CDR3 is TGTGCCACCAGCAGAGGGGACAGGGTTGAAGCTTTCTTT. Translated: CATSRGDRVEAFF. Together with reference TRBV15 and TRBJ1-1, the CDR3 gives the full variable domain: DAMVIQNPRYQVTQFGKPVTLSCSQTLNHNVMYWYQQKSSQAPKLLFHYYDKDFNNEADTPDNFQSRRPNTSFCFLDIRSPGLGDTAMYLCATSRGDRVEAFFGQGTRLTVV.

This rearrangement joins TRBV18 to TRBJ1-1, with D unresolved. Germline V gene lookup returns CDR1 KGHSH and CDR2 LQKENI. With 6 bases removed from V and 2 bases from J, the gap between germline ends came to 22 bases. The CDR3 loop spans 17 amino acids. DNA for the CDR3: TGTGCCAGCTCCGTTGACAAGATCGGTGTTAGAAACACTGAAGCTTTCTTT. It translates to CASSVDKIGVRNTEAFF.

The rearrangement uses TRBV2 and TRBJ2-1, with D possibly TRBD2 on 5 matching bases. Deletions cut 5 bases from V and 0 bases from J, with 23 bases between. The CDR3 is 19 amino acids. Per the germline V gene, CDR1 is SNHLY and CDR2 is FYNNEI. The CDR3 nucleotides are TGTGCCAGCAGTATACTCCCTCTGGGTAGCGATAGCTCCTACAATGAGCAGTTCTTC. Protein sequence: CASSILPLGSDSSYNEQFF.

This rearrangement joins TRBV21-1 to TRBJ2-5; the table's D gene call, TRBD2, was not cross checked with the DNA. TRBV21-1 is flagged as a pseudogene. The CDR3 has 18 amino acids. The CDR3 loop is CASSIARDGPFERETQYF. CDR3 nucleotides: TGTGCCAGCAGCATAGCGCGGGACGGACCTTTCGAGAGGGAGACCCAGTACTTC.

The chain uses TRBV3-1 (or the pseudogene TRBV3-2) and TRBJ1-1; possible D gene TRBD1, 6 bases. CDR1 LGHDT and CDR2 YNNKEL come from the germline V gene (reference sequence). The length of the CDR3 is 14 residues. The V end was cut by 1 base, the J end by 6 bases, with 12 bases between. CDR3 coding DNA: TGTGCCAGCAGCCAAGTTGAGGGGGAGTCTGAAGCTTTCTTT. Residues: CASSQVEGESEAFF.

This sequence joins TRBV3-1 (or the pseudogene TRBV3-2) and TRBJ2-1, with 9 bases lining up with TRBD2. Germline V CDR1 and CDR2: LGHDT, YNNKEL (reference sequence). This CDR3 is 19 amino acids long. The junction had 15 bases not matched to a gene; V was cut back by 0 bases and J by 6 bases. This chain's CDR3 is CASSQDSPSLAGVINEQFF. The CDR3 DNA reads as TGTGCCAGCAGCCAAGATTCTCCCTCATTAGCGGGAGTCATCAATGAGCAGTTCTTC.

This chain links TRBV24-1 with TRBJ2-3; the D gene is possibly TRBD1 (5 bases). The V end lost 5 bases, the J end lost 8 bases, and 13 bases lay between the germline ends. Germline lookup yields CDR1 KGHDR and CDR2 SFDVKD. The CDR3 sequence is 13 residues long. The CDR3 reads CATSAPGMGTQYF. The DNA of the CDR3 is TGTGCCACCAGTGCCCCAGGGATGGGTACGCAGTATTTT.

This rearrangement joins TRBV27 to TRBJ2-7, with D perhaps matching TRBD2 (5 bases). Trimming took off 1 base at V and 1 base at J, with 8 bases between the two ends. There are 14 residues in the CDR3. Germline V gene lookup returns CDR1 MNHEY and CDR2 SMNVEV (reference sequence). CDR3: CASSLFGKSYEQYF. The DNA for the CDR3 is TGTGCCAGCAGTTTATTCGGGAAATCCTACGAGCAGTACTTC.

CDR3 in amino acids: CASSRGGAGQPQHF. The CDR3 bases are TGTGCCAGCAGCCGCGGGGGGGCGGGTCAGCCCCAGCATTTT. The gene calls are TRBV9 and TRBJ1-5, with D possibly matching TRBD1 (6 bases). This CDR3 has 14 amino acids. CDR1 is SGDLS, CDR2 YYNGEE, per germline. V was pared by 4 bases and J by 6 bases, with 14 bases between. The whole variable domain, remainder taken from reference TRBV9 and TRBJ1-5, is DSGVTQTPKHLITATGQRVTLRCSPRSGDLSVYWYQQSLDQGLQFLIQYYNGEERAKGNILERFSAQQFPDLHSELNLSSLELGDSALYFCASSRGGAGQPQHFGDGTRLSIL.

The rearrangement uses TRBV15 and TRBJ2-1; 12 bases align to TRBD2. CDR1 is LNHNV and CDR2 is YYDKDF in the germline V gene (reference sequence). J lost 8 bases, V lost 0 bases, and 8 bases had no gene match. This CDR3 comprises 17 residues. This CDR3 is CATSRDRGTSGWDEQFF. CDR3 sequence (DNA): TGTGCCACCAGCAGAGATCGTGGGACTAGCGGGTGGGATGAGCAGTTCTTC.

This rearrangement joins TRBV6-5 to TRBJ2-3; a possible D gene is TRBD1 (6 bases). This CDR3 has 13 amino acids. Trimming took 4 bases from V and 5 from J, leaving 10 bases between them. Germline V gene lookup returns CDR1 MNHEY and CDR2 SVGAGI. The CDR3 spells CASSSGVRDTQYF. In nucleotides, the CDR3 is TGTGCCAGCAGTTCAGGGGTTAGAGATACGCAGTATTTT.

CDR3 region: CASSLGLQETQYF. The CDR3 DNA follows: TGTGCCAGCAGCCTCGGTCTCCAAGAGACCCAGTACTTC. The chain is built from TRBV13 and TRBJ2-5; D remains ambiguous. Germline-derived CDR1 and CDR2 are PRHDT and FYEKMQ (reference sequence). Trimming cost V 5 bases and J 1 base, with 8 bases left between them. This CDR3 comprises 13 residues. Supplemented by reference TRBV13 and TRBJ2-5, the full variable domain reads AAGVIQSPRHLIKEKRETATLKCYPIPRHDTVYWYQQGPGQDPQFLISFYEKMQSDKGSIPDRFSAQQFSDYHSELNMSSLELGDSALYFCASSLGLQETQYFGPGTRLLVL.

The chain has TRBV28 and TRBJ1-5; TRBD1 agrees at 7 bases. The CDR3 is made up of 15 amino acids. Trimming cost V 4 bases and J 1 base; bases outside gene matches: 4. Per germline, CDR1 MDHEN and CDR2 SYDVKM. The CDR3 here is CASSWGQQSNQPQHF. For the CDR3, the DNA is TGTGCCAGCAGTTGGGGACAGCAGAGCAATCAGCCCCAGCATTTT.

The chain recombines TRBV3-1 (or the pseudogene TRBV3-2) with TRBJ2-7, with D perhaps TRBD1 (5 bases). The CDR3 is 13 amino acids. The V end lost 4 bases, the J end lost 9 bases, and 16 bases lay between the germline ends. In germline, CDR1 is LGHDT, CDR2 YNNKEL (reference sequence). The CDR3 protein is CASSPGPTFGQYF. CDR3 DNA sequence: TGTGCCAGCAGCCCAGGGCCTACCTTTGGGCAGTACTTC.

The chain has TRBV6-1 and TRBJ1-6; no clear D. V lost 2 bases and J lost 7, with 9 bases in between. The CDR3 length is 14 residues. Germline values: CDR1 MNHNS, CDR2 SASEGT. CDR3 sequence reads: CASSEWQVNSPLHF. The CDR3 DNA reads TGTGCCAGCAGTGAATGGCAGGTGAATTCACCCCTCCACTTT.

This chain joins TRBV28 and TRBJ2-3, with 7 bases that match TRBD2. The CDR3 length is 15 residues. V lost 6 bases, J lost 0 bases, and 6 bases stayed unmatched. Germline V gives CDR1 MDHEN, CDR2 SYDVKM. The CDR3 sequence is CASRTGGSSTDTQYF. The CDR3 nucleotides are TGTGCCAGCAGGACGGGGGGATCTAGCACAGATACGCAGTATTTT.

The genes are TRBV7-9 and TRBJ1-4, with a possible D match to TRBD1 (5 bases). The CDR3 has 15 residues. CDR1 and CDR2 from the germline V gene are SEHNR and FQNEAQ (reference sequence). With 4 bases removed from V and 7 bases from J, the gap between germline ends came to 16 bases. The CDR3 sequence: CASSSQGLYSEKLFF. In DNA, the CDR3 is TGTGCCAGCAGCTCCCAGGGACTGTACTCTGAAAAACTGTTTTTT.

The chain has TRBV5-1 and TRBJ1-1; D is uncertain. The V end was cut by 5 bases, the J end by 4 bases, with 15 bases between. Germline CDR1 and CDR2: SGHRS and YFSETQ. The CDR3 has 14 amino acids. The CDR3 reads CASSVGGFGTEAFF. CDR3 nucleotides: TGCGCCAGCAGTGTTGGCGGCTTCGGCACTGAAGCTTTCTTT.

The chain links TRBV12-2 to TRBJ1-5. TRBV12-2 has pseudogene status. The CDR3 has 17 amino acids. The CDR3 region is CAPRGAAILYSNQPQHF. CDR3 sequence (DNA): TGTGCACCCCGGGGGGCAGCTATACTTTATAGCAATCAGCCCCAGCATTTT.

This clone was counted between two and nine times. J is TRBJ2-6 and V is TRBV5-4, with 9 nucleotides matching TRBD1. CDR1 is SGHNT, CDR2 YYREEE, per germline (reference sequence). V gave up 4 bases and J gave up 4 bases; unmatched junction bases: 9. This CDR3 comprises 17 residues. The CDR3: CASSLVQGALGANVLTF. The CDR3, as DNA: TGTGCCAGCAGCCTTGTACAGGGGGCGTTGGGGGCCAACGTCCTGACTTTC.

The chain joins TRBV28 to TRBJ1-3; a possible D gene is TRBD1 (6 bases). The CDR3 is made up of 15 amino acids. CDR1 and CDR2 (germline): MDHEN, SYDVKM. Deletions cut 7 bases from V and 7 bases from J, with 20 bases between. The chain's CDR3 is CASINGGGAGNTIYF. CDR3 in DNA: TGTGCCAGCATCAATGGGGGGGGCGCGGGTAACACCATATATTTT.

The genes are TRBV24-1 and TRBJ1-5; D gene ambiguous. The CDR3 is 13 amino acids. Trimming took 4 bases from V and 5 from J, leaving 8 bases between them. In germline, CDR1 is KGHDR, CDR2 SFDVKD. This chain's CDR3 is CATSDSLDQPQHF. CDR3 sequence (DNA): TGTGCCACCAGTGACAGTCTAGATCAGCCCCAGCATTTT.

This clone was counted only a few times. V gene TRBV5-1 combines with J gene TRBJ2-1, with TRBD2 matching over 10 bases. Germline V gene sequence: CDR1 SGHRS, CDR2 YFSETQ. J was trimmed by 7 bases and V by 2 bases; bases with no gene match: 3. The CDR3 is made up of 14 amino acids. The CDR3 region is CASSFLAGDNEQFF. The DNA of the CDR3 is TGCGCCAGCAGCTTCCTAGCGGGGGATAATGAGCAGTTCTTC.

The chain joins TRBV29-1 to TRBJ1-4, with D hard to call. Trimming removed 7 bases from V and 2 bases from J, with 5 bases in between. Germline CDR1 SQVTM, CDR2 ANQGSEA. CDR3 length equals 11 residues. In DNA form, the CDR3 reads TGCAGCGCGAGCACTAATGAAAAACTGTTTTTT. This translates into CSASTNEKLFF.

The rearrangement links TRBV19 to TRBJ1-1, with D unclear. V was trimmed by 6 bases and J by 3 bases, leaving 14 bases between them. Germline V CDR1 and CDR2: LNHDA, SQIVND (reference sequence). CDR3 length: 14 residues. The CDR3 bases are TGTGCCAGTAGCCTTACAGCCCTTTACACTGAAGCTTTCTTT. Translating it yields CASSLTALYTEAFF.